These 16 T cell receptor beta chains were all obtained from the same sample, sequenced in a study of somatic mutations in cytotoxic T cells in rheumatoid arthritis. Sequenced by immunoSEQ multiplex PCR; TCRdb stores in-frame clones only, minus some. Of 2,500 to 3,500 clones listed, about 94% are singletons. The sample comprised CD8+ T cells sorted from blood. Receptors were obtained from a young woman with rheumatoid arthritis.

The chain links TRBV21-1 to TRBJ1-1; TRBD1, as called in the table, went unchecked against the DNA. TRBV21-1 is flagged as a pseudogene. This CDR3 has 15 amino acids. The CDR3 loop is CASSKQGRLNTEAFF. The CDR3 nucleotides are TGTGCCAGCAGCAAACAGGGCAGATTGAACACTGAAGCTTTCTTT.

This chain joins TRBV10-3 and TRBJ2-3; possible D gene TRBD2, 6 bases. Per germline, CDR1 ENHRY and CDR2 SYGVKD. There are 13 residues in the CDR3. V was trimmed by 8 bases and J by 5 bases, leaving 14 bases between them. The CDR3 loop reads CAISGGVEDTQYF. The CDR3 DNA is TGTGCCATCTCCGGAGGGGTTGAAGATACGCAGTATTTT.

This chain links TRBV21-1 with TRBJ2-5; TRBD2, the table's D call, was not compared with the DNA. TRBV21-1 is assigned pseudogene status. CDR3 size: 13 residues. The CDR3 is CASGTSGQETQYF. The CDR3 DNA follows: TGTGCCAGCGGGACTAGCGGGCAAGAGACCCAGTACTTC.

This rearrangement joins TRBV6-1 to TRBJ2-7; 12 bases map to TRBD2. This CDR3 contains 14 residues. The germline gives CDR1 MNHNS, CDR2 SASEGT. V lost 5 bases, J lost 2 bases, and 1 base stayed unmatched. The CDR3 nucleotides read TGTGCCAGCAGTAGACTAGCGGGGGCCTACGAGCAGTACTTC. As protein: CASSRLAGAYEQYF.

The CDR3 protein is CASSERGLAGGLTDTQYF. In DNA, the CDR3 is TGTGCCAGCAGCGAGAGGGGACTAGCGGGGGGACTCACAGATACGCAGTATTTT. The chain recombines TRBV9 with TRBJ2-3; 15 positions match TRBD2. CDR1 and CDR2 (germline): SGDLS, YYNGEE. The V gene end was trimmed by 3 bases and the J gene end by 2 bases; junction bases not matched to a gene: 7. The CDR3 is 18 residues long.

This chain uses TRBV4-3 with TRBJ2-3; a weak D match, TRBD1 (7 bases). The V gene's germline CDR1 is LGHNA and CDR2 YSLEER. CDR3 size: 17 residues. V shed 3 bases and J shed 4 bases, with 20 bases lying between them. The CDR3, as DNA: TGCGCCAGCAGCCAGGCCCGACAGGGCACGGGAGCAGATACGCAGTATTTT. This gives the protein CASSQARQGTGADTQYF.

The chain has TRBV6-4 and TRBJ2-1; D is possibly TRBD2 (6 bases). The germline CDR1 and CDR2 sequences are MRHNA and SNTAGT. There are 13 residues in the CDR3. The ends were cut back, 10 bases at V and 4 bases at J, with 14 bases in the middle. CDR3: CANVSREYNEQFF. CDR3 DNA: TGTGCCAACGTAAGCCGGGAGTACAATGAGCAGTTCTTC.

In this sample, this clone turned up once. This CDR3 is CASSLGDEQFF. The CDR3 DNA sequence: TGCGCCAGCAGTCTAGGGGATGAGCAGTTCTTC. The rearrangement joins TRBV10-2 to TRBJ2-1, with a weak D call TRBD1 (5 bases). Trimming cost V 5 bases and J 8 bases, with 7 bases left between them. Germline assignment: CDR1 WSHSY and CDR2 SAAADI. The CDR3 length is 11 residues.

This chain joins TRBV27 and TRBJ2-7; TRBD1 is a possible D gene (6 bases). The CDR3 covers 14 residues. Trimming left V 5 bases short and J 5 bases short, with 16 bases between. The germline gives CDR1 MNHEY, CDR2 SMNVEV (reference sequence). For the CDR3, the DNA is TGTGCCAGCAGTCTAGCAGGGGAGATCCACGAGCAGTACTTC. This encodes CASSLAGEIHEQYF.

With respect to this clone: The sample holds other DNA sequences that translate to the same CDR3. The gene calls are TRBV27 and TRBJ2-2; D gene unclear. The CDR3 totals 14 residues. Germline V gives CDR1 MNHEY, CDR2 SMNVEV (reference sequence). With 2 bases removed from V and 1 base from J, the gap between germline ends came to 5 bases. The CDR3 here is CASSLGQNTGELFF. CDR3 DNA sequence: TGTGCCAGCAGTTTAGGGCAGAACACCGGGGAGCTGTTTTTT.

Only one count was recorded for this clone. The chain employs TRBV9 and TRBJ2-1; D remains unclear. CDR3 length equals 13 residues. From germline, CDR1 is SGDLS and CDR2 YYNGEE. V lost 0 bases and J 3 bases, leaving 4 bases between the germline ends. The CDR3 DNA follows: TGTGCCAGCAGCGTAGACAGCTACAATGAGCAGTTCTTC. Translating gives CASSVDSYNEQFF.

This chain uses TRBV4-2 with TRBJ2-2; 8 bases agree with TRBD1. CDR3 length equals 17 residues. After removal of 7 bases from V and 7 bases from J, the junction contained 17 bases not matched to a gene. CDR1 and CDR2 (germline): LGHNA, YNFKEQ. This CDR3 reads CASKKRGRQGSHGELFF. The CDR3 DNA sequence: TGTGCCAGCAAAAAGAGGGGTAGACAGGGGAGTCACGGGGAGCTGTTTTTT.

Regarding this clone: At one of its ends the junction is not consistent with the germline gene, which may arise from a read error. Other DNA sequences within the sample encode an identical CDR3. The chain recombines TRBV27 with TRBJ1-1; TRBD1 aligns across 10 bases. The CDR3 runs to 16 residues. Germline V gene sequence: CDR1 MNHEY, CDR2 SMNVEV (reference sequence). This CDR3 reads CASSSWDRGDRSLTFF. CDR3 nucleotide sequence: TGTGCTAGCAGTTCATGGGACAGGGGCGATCGTAGTCTTACTTTCTTT.

The V gene is TRBV7-2, the J gene TRBJ2-1; TRBD1 matches at 8 bases. The V gene end was trimmed by 5 bases and the J gene end by 6 bases; junction bases not matched to a gene: 9. Germline CDR1 SGHTA, CDR2 FQGNSA. This CDR3 has 15 residues. The CDR3 region is CASSLRTGSPNEQFF. In DNA, the CDR3 is TGTGCCAGCAGCCTACGGACAGGGTCACCCAATGAGCAGTTCTTC.

The chain joins TRBV13 to TRBJ2-7, with TRBD1 matching 9 bases. Germline CDR1 PRHDT, CDR2 FYEKMQ (reference sequence). This CDR3 is built from 15 residues. With 3 bases clipped from V and 3 bases from J, the junction kept 6 bases outside the gene matches. In DNA form, the CDR3 reads TGTGCCAGCAGCTTGGGACAGGGAGCGGGCTACGAGCAGTACTTC. This encodes CASSLGQGAGYEQYF. The variable domain in full, completed from reference TRBV13 and TRBJ2-7, reads AAGVIQSPRHLIKEKRETATLKCYPIPRHDTVYWYQQGPGQDPQFLISFYEKMQSDKGSIPDRFSAQQFSDYHSELNMSSLELGDSALYFCASSLGQGAGYEQYFGPGTRLTVT.

The V gene is TRBV28, the J gene TRBJ1-2; 7 bases line up with TRBD1. V gave up 6 bases and J gave up 7 bases; unmatched junction bases: 14. The CDR3 is 15 residues long. Germline V CDR1 and CDR2: MDHEN, SYDVKM. For the CDR3, the DNA is TGTGCCAGCAGCCGGAGGACAGGTTCCCTTAGTGGCTACACCTTC. Amino acid sequence: CASSRRTGSLSGYTF.